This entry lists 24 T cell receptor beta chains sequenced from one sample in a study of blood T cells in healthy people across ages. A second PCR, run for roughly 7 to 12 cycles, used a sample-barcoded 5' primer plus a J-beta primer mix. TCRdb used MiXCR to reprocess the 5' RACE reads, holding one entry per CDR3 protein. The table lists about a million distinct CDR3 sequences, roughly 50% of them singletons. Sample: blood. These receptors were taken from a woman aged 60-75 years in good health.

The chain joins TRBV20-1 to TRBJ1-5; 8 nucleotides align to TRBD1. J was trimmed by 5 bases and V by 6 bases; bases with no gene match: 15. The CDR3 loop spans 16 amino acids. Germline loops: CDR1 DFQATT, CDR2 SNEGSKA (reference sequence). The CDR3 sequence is CSAKQPDRGRDQPQHF. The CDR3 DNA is TGCAGTGCGAAACAACCCGACAGGGGACGGGATCAGCCCCAGCATTTT.

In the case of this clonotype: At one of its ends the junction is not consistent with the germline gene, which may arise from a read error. CDR3 sequence (DNA): TGTGCCGCCAGCAAAACAGGACAGGGCCACTATGGCTACACCTTC. Amino acids: CAASKTGQGHYGYTF. The J gene is TRBJ1-2, the V gene TRBV15, with TRBD1 identical over 8 bases. The CDR3 extends over 15 amino acids. In germline, CDR1 is LNHNV, CDR2 YYDKDF (reference sequence).

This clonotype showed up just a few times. CDR3 coding DNA: TGCAGTGCTAGAGACCTCAGGCACTACGAGCAGTACTTC. Its protein product is CSARDLRHYEQYF. The chain recombines TRBV20-1 with TRBJ2-7; no clear D. Germline V gene lookup returns CDR1 DFQATT and CDR2 SNEGSKA (reference sequence). V was shortened by 0 bases and J by 3 bases, with 9 bases between the two germline ends. This CDR3 has 13 amino acids.

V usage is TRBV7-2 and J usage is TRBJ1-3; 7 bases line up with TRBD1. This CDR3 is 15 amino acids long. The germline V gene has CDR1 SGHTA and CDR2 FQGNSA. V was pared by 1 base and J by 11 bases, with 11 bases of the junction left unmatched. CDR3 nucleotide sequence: TGTGCCAGCAGCTTAGAACGGGACAGCCGCTGGGCCATATATTTT. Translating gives CASSLERDSRWAIYF. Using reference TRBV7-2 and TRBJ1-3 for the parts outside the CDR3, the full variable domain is GAGVSQSPSNKVTEKGKDVELRCDPISGHTALYWYRQSLGQGLEFLIYFQGNSAPDKSGLPSDRFSAERTGGSVSTLTIQRTQQEDSAVYLCASSLERDSRWAIYFGEGSWLTVV.

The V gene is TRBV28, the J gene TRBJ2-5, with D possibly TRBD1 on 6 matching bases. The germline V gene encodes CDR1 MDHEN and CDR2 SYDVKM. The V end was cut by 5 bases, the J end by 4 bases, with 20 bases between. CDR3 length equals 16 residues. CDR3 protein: CASSQRDIVGRETQYF. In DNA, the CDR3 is TGTGCCAGCAGTCAACGGGACATCGTCGGTCGAGAGACCCAGTACTTC.

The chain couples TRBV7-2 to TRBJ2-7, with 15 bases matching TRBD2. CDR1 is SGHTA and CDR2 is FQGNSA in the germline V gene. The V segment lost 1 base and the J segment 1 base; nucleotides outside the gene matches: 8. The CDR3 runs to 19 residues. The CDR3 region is CASSLVGGLAGGSSYEQYF. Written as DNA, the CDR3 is TGTGCCAGCAGCTTAGTGGGGGGACTAGCGGGAGGTAGTTCCTACGAGCAGTACTTC. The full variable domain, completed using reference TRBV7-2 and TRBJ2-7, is GAGVSQSPSNKVTEKGKDVELRCDPISGHTALYWYRQSLGQGLEFLIYFQGNSAPDKSGLPSDRFSAERTGGSVSTLTIQRTQQEDSAVYLCASSLVGGLAGGSSYEQYFGPGTRLTVT.

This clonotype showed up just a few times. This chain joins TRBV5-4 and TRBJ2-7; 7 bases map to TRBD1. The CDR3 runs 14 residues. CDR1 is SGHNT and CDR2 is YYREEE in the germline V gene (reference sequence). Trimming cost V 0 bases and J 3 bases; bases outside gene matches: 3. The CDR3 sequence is CASSLVGTDYEQYF. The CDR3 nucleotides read TGTGCCAGCAGCTTGGTAGGGACAGACTACGAGCAGTACTTC.

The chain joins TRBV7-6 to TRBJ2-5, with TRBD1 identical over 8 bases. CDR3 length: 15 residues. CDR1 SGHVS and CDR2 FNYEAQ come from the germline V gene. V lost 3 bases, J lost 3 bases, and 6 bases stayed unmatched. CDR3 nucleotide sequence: TGTGCCAGCAGCTTTACAGGGGGATTGGAAGAGACCCAGTACTTC. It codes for CASSFTGGLEETQYF.

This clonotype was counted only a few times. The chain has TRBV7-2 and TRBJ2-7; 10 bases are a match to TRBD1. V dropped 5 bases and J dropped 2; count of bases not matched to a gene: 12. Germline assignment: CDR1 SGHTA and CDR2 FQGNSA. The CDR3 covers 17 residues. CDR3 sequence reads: CASSLRTGGPQPYEQYF. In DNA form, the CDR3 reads TGTGCCAGCAGCCTTCGGACAGGGGGTCCCCAACCCTACGAGCAGTACTTC.

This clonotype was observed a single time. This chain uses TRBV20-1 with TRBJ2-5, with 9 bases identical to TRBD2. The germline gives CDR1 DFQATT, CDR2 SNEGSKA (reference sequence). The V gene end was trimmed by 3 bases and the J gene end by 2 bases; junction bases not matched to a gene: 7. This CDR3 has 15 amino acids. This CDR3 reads CSASRGRGGQETQYF. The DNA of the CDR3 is TGCAGTGCTAGTCGCGGGAGGGGAGGGCAAGAGACCCAGTACTTC.

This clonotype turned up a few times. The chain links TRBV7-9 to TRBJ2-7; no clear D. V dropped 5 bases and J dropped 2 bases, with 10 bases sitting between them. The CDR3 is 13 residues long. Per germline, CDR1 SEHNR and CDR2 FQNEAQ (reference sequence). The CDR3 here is CASSARTTYEQYF. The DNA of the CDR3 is TGTGCCAGCAGCGCCCGTACGACCTACGAGCAGTACTTC.

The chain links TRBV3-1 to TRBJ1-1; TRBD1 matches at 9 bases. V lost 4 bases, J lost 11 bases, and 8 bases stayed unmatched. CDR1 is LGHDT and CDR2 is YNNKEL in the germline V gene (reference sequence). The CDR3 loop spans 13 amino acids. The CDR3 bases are TGTGCCAGCAGCCGGACAGGGGTTGGGTCGGCTTTCTTT. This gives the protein CASSRTGVGSAFF.

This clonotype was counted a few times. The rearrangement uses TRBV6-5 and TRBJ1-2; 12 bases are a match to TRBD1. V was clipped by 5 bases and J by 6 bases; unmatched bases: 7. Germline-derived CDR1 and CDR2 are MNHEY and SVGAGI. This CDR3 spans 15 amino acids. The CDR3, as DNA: TGTGCCAGCAGTCGAGGGGGACAGGGGGCTAATGGCTACACCTTC. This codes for CASSRGGQGANGYTF.

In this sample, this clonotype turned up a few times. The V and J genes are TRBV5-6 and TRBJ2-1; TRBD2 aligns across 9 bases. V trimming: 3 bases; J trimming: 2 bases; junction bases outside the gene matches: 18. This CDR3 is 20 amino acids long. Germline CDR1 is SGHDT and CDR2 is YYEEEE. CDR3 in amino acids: CASSSYRNQLAGRAYNEQFF. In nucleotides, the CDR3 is TGTGCCAGCAGCTCTTATAGGAATCAACTAGCGGGTCGGGCCTACAATGAGCAGTTCTTC.

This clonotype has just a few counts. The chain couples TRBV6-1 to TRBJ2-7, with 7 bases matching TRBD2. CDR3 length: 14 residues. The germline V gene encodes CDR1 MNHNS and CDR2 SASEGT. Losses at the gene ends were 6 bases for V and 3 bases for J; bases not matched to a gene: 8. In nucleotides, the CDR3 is TGTGCCAGCAGAAGGACGGGAGGCTTCTACGAGCAGTACTTC. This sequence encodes CASRRTGGFYEQYF.

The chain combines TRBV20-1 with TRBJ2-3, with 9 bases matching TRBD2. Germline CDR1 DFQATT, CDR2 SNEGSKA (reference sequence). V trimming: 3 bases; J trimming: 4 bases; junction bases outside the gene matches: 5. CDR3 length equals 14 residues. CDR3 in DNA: TGCAGTGCTAGGATCGGCGGGAGGGCAGATACGCAGTATTTT. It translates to CSARIGGRADTQYF.

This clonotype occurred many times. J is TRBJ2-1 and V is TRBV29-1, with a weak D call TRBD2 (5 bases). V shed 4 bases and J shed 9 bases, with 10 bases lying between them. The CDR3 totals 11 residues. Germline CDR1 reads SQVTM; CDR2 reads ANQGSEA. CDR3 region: CSVVRGREQFF. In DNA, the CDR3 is TGCAGCGTTGTTAGAGGGCGTGAGCAGTTCTTC.

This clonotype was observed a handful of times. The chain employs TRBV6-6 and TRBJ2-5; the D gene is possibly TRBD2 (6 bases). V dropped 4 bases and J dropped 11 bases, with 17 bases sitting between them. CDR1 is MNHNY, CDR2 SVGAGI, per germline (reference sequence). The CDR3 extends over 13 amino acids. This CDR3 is CASSFSLIREQYF. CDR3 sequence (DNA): TGTGCCAGCAGTTTCTCCTTAATACGGGAGCAGTACTTC.

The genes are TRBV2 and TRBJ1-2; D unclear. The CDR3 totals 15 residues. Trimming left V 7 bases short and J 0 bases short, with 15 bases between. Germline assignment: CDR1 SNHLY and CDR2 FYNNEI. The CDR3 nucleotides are TGTGCCAGCACCCCGTCTGCTCAAGCTAACTATGGCTACACCTTC. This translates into CASTPSAQANYGYTF.

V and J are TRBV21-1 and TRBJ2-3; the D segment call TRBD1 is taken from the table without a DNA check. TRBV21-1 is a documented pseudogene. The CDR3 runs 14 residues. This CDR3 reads CANRQGSSTDTQYF. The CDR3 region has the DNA TGTGCCAACAGACAGGGGAGTAGCACAGATACGCAGTATTTT.

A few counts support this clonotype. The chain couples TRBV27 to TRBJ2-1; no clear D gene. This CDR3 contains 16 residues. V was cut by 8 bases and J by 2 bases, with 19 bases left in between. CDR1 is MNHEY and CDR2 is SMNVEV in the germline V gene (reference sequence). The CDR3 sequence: CASSPFGIPAYNEQFF. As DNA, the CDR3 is TGTGCCAGCTCCCCATTTGGGATTCCTGCCTACAATGAGCAGTTCTTC.

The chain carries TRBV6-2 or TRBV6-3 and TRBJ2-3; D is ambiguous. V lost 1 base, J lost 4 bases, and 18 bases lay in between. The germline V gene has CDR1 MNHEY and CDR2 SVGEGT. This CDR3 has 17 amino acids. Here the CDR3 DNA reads TGTGCCAGCAGTTACTGGCCCGACTGGCGCAAGGCAGATACGCAGTATTTT. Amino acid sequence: CASSYWPDWRKADTQYF.

The CDR3 loop reads CATSRDQLAGVRNEQFF. The CDR3 nucleotides are TGTGCCACCAGCAGAGATCAACTAGCGGGAGTTAGGAATGAGCAGTTCTTC. V usage is TRBV15 and J usage is TRBJ2-1, with TRBD2 matching 11 bases. V was clipped by 0 bases and J by 7 bases; unmatched bases: 8. This CDR3 comprises 17 residues. CDR1 is LNHNV and CDR2 is YYDKDF in the germline V gene (reference sequence).

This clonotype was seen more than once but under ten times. The CDR3 is CASSYVRSGTKYF. CDR3 sequence (DNA): TGTGCCAGCAGTTATGTTCGATCGGGTACAAAGTATTTT. This chain uses TRBV12-3 or TRBV12-4 with TRBJ2-3; unclear D gene. This CDR3 has 13 residues. V lost 4 bases and J lost 13, with 18 bases in between.